Following are 4 T cell receptor beta chains from one sample sequenced in a study of T cell changes during pregnancy in multiple sclerosis. The data were produced by immunoSEQ multiplex PCR, yet TCRdb's version contains in-frame clones alone and is incomplete. The table includes about 57,000 clones, approximately 89% detected once. The sequencing here drew on peripheral blood, taken after pregnancy. Receptors originate from a female donor in good health, enrolled as a control in a pregnancy study.

A note on this clone: Its ends do not fully match the called genes, so a read error is possible. This chain connects TRBV11-3 to TRBJ2-3, with 10 bases identical to TRBD2. This CDR3 has 20 amino acids. Germline lookup yields CDR1 SGHNT and CDR2 YENEEA. CDR3 sequence reads: CASSLDKVASGGSSTDTRYF. The CDR3 bases are TGTGCCAGCAGCTTAGATAAGGTAGCTAGCGGGGGTTCTAGCACAGATACGCGGTATTTT.

This clone was counted once. This CDR3 reads CASHERRGRDTQYF. For the CDR3, the DNA is TGTGCCAGCCATGAAAGGAGGGGTCGAGATACGCAGTATTTT. The J gene is TRBJ2-3, the V gene TRBV2; TRBD2 might be the D (6 bases). The CDR3 totals 14 residues. Germline V gene data show CDR1 as SNHLY and CDR2 as FYNNEI. The V gene lost 8 bases and the J gene lost 5 bases, with 17 bases spanning the gap.

This sequence joins TRBV7-3 and TRBJ2-1; D not resolved. V was cut by 5 bases and J by 5 bases, with 4 bases left in between. This CDR3 has 11 residues. Germline CDR1 SGHTA, CDR2 FQGTGA. CDR3 DNA sequence: TGTGCCAGCAGCCTTGACAATGAGCAGTTCTTC. It translates to CASSLDNEQFF.

In DNA form, the CDR3 reads TGTGCCAGCAGTGAATTCGGTGGGTTGCAGGGCAATGAGCAGTTCTTC. Encoded protein: CASSEFGGLQGNEQFF. The V and J genes are TRBV6-1 and TRBJ2-1; maybe TRBD1 (5 bases). V was shortened by 2 bases and J by 6 bases, with 17 bases between the two germline ends. This CDR3 comprises 16 residues. Germline lookup yields CDR1 MNHNS and CDR2 SASEGT.